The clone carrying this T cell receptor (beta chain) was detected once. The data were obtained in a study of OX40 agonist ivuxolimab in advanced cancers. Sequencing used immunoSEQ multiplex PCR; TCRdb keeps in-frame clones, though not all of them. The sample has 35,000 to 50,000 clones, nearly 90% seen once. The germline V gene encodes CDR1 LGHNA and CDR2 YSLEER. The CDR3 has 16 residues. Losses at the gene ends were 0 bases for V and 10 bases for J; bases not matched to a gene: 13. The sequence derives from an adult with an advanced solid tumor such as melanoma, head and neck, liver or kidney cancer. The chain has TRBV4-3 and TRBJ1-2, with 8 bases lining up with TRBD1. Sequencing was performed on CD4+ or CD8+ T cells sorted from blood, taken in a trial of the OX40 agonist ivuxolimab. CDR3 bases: TGCGCCAGCAGCCAAGATATCGGAGGACAGGGATCAATCTACACCTTC. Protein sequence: CASSQDIGGQGSIYTF.